The entry that follows covers one T cell receptor beta chain sequence. At one end the junction does not follow the germline gene, possibly because of a read error. The source of the sample is a study of blood T cell repertoires in COVID-19. Study background: The origin of the acute and convalescent COVID-19 samples was the United States, Italy and Spain. T cells, B-cell-depleted T cells, or PBMCs supplied cDNA or gDNA.

The authors' processing: By means of reference gene primer amplification, nucleated cell counts were estimated. Generated by immunoSEQ multiplex PCR, the TCRdb table keeps only in-frame clones and is missing some. D and trimming come from the DNA, and the V and J calls and clone size come from that table. The table includes over 300,000 clones, around 91% detected once. The CDR3 is made up of 12 amino acids. Germline loops: CDR1 SQVTM, CDR2 ANQGSEA. The chain links TRBV29-1 to TRBJ2-7, with D perhaps TRBD1 (6 bases). The receptor's source is a man between 18 and 35 years old with active or convalescent COVID-19. The sample taken for sequencing was peripheral blood. CDR3 sequence reads: CSVEDRPYEQYF. The CDR3 region has the DNA TGCAGCGTCGAAGACAGGCCCTACGAGCAGTACTTC.